This T cell receptor beta chain was recovered during a study of T cell repertoires in cytomegalovirus infection. Study-level background: The authors relied on CMV epitopes, both recently identified HLA-C-restricted and well-studied HLA-B-restricted. Based on public TCR beta signatures, there were indications of CMV infection and of a matching HLA type.

A note on this clonotype: Antigen: not known.

The ends lost 5 bases at V and 4 bases at J; junction bases unmatched: 10. The CDR3 covers 15 residues. TCRdb reanalysed the reads using MiXCR and keeps one entry per CDR3 protein. The table includes around 77,000 distinct CDR3 sequences, 20% to 25% detected once. This clonotype was obtained from a human donor in good health (CMV status not recorded). Some clones in this sample may be carry-over from other donors' samples. The sequencing here drew on CD8+ T cells from cultured PBMCs, taken from culture after CMV antigen stimulation. The V and J genes are TRBV12-3 or TRBV12-4 and TRBJ1-2; TRBD1 aligns across 7 bases. The CDR3: CASSPGTANLYGYTF. In DNA form, the CDR3 reads TGTGCCAGCAGTCCCGGGACAGCTAACCTCTATGGCTACACCTTC.